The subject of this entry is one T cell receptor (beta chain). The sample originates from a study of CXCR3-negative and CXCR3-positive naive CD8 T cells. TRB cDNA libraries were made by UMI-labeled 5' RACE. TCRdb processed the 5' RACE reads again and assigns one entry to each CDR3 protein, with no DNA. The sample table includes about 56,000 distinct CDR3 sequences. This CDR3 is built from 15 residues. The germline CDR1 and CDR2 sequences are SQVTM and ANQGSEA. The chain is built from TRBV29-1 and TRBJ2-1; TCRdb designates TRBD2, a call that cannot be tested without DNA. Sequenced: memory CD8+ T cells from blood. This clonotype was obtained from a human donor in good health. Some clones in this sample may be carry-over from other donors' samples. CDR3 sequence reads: CSVDGLAGGNNEQFF.